This T cell receptor beta chain emerged from a study of OX40 agonist ivuxolimab in advanced cancers. Regarding the research as a whole: Ivuxolimab, which targeted the costimulatory receptor OX40 (CD134), was an agonistic, fully human IgG2 monoclonal antibody. Intravenous ivuxolimab was administered to patients every 2 weeks at six dose levels: 0.01, 0.1, 0.3, 1.5, 3 and 10 mg/kg. Of the approximately 50 dose-escalation patients, hepatocellular carcinoma was present in about 20, melanoma in around 15, renal cell carcinoma in 9 and head and neck cancer in 9. A male proportion of nearly 85% and a mean age of around 60 years, ranging from 23 to 79, were recorded for the dose-escalation cohort. Patients were allowed to have had prior anti-PD-1, anti-PD-L1 or anti-CTLA-4 therapy, and less than 45% of the dose-escalation patients had previously received checkpoint inhibitors. Partial responses occurred in three dose-escalation patients, of whom one had hepatocellular carcinoma and two had cutaneous melanoma. Peripheral TCRbeta sequencing aimed to test whether ivuxolimab altered TCR sequence diversity and caused clonal T-cell expansion. The paper describes the monotherapy dose-escalation part (N ≈ 52 patients) of the phase I trial of ivuxolimab.

Study-level results and caveats: After ivuxolimab, expanded clones were on average more numerous among CD8+ T cells than among CD4+ T cells. Antigen specificity was not determined for the clonally expanded peripheral T cells. Low levels of normalized T-cell clonal expansion were also seen in some patients who did not respond. In the 0.1-3.0 mg/kg groups, partial responders had among the lowest normalized peripheral clonal expansion, particularly in CD8+ T cells. At doses from 0.1 to 3.0 mg/kg, clonal expansion was seen in both CD4+ and CD8+ blood T cells between baseline and week 6.

The V end loses 5 bases and the J end loses 2 bases, and a stretch of 10 bases separates them. CDR1 and CDR2, per the germline V gene (reference sequence), are LNHDA and SQIVND. The CDR3 goes from the cysteine to the phenylalanine over 14 residues. Only CDR3 DNA remains: 42 bases, in frame from the first base. In the case of this clone: Its antigen is still unknown. The input lacks base qualities; no much larger clone sits a single base away.

Patients with autoimmune disease history or receiving systemic immunosuppression were excluded from the trial. Peripheral blood for TCR sequencing was collected from all dose cohorts at baseline, on cycle 4 day 1, and on cycle 7 day 1. The samples were drawn from a first-in-human, open-label, multicenter phase I dose-escalation trial of ivuxolimab. Adults with locally advanced or metastatic melanoma, renal cell, hepatocellular, or head and neck squamous cell carcinoma were enrolled in the trial. Before TCR sequencing, CD4+ T cells and CD8+ T cells were sorted from peripheral blood as separate populations. Genomic DNA was extracted from sorted cells for sequencing of the TCRbeta CDR3 region. The immunoSEQ Assay was used to sequence the TCRbeta CDR3 regions. TCRdb carries this immuneACCESS record with in-frame sequences only. Its versions omit some clonotypes, under half of them owing to an unresolved V gene in the studies checked, with the rest unexplained. The sample table shows about 60,000 clones, and roughly four fifths are seen once. The top ten constitute 0.7% of the sample.

The sequence came from an adult with an advanced solid tumor such as melanoma, head and neck, liver or kidney cancer. This material consisted of CD4+ or CD8+ T cells sorted from blood, taken in a trial of the OX40 agonist ivuxolimab. Recombination connected TRBV19 to TRBJ1-5, and TRBD1 may be the D gene, going by 6 matching bases. The sequenced DNA: TGTGCCAGTAGTCTGAGGGGGGGCAATCAGCCCCAGCATTTT. Protein translation: CASSLRGGNQPQHF. The variable domain in full, with residues beyond the CDR3 obtained from the reference TRBV19 and TRBJ1-5 genes, is DGGITQSPKYLFRKEGQNVTLSCEQNLNHDAMYWYRQDPGQGLRLIYYSQIVNDFQKGDIAEGYSVSREKKESFPLTVTSAQKNPTAFYLCASSLRGGNQPQHFGDGTRLSIL.